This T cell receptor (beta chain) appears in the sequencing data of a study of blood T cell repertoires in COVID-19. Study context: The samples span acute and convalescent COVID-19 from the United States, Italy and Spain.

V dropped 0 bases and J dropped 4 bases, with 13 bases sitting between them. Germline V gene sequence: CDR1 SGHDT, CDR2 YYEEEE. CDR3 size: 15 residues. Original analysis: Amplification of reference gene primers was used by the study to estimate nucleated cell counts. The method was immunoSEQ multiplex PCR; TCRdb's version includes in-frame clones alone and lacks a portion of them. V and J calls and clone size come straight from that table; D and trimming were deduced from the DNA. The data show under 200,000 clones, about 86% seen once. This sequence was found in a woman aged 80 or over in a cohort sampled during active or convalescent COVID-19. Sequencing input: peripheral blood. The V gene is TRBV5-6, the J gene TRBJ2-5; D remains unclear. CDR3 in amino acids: CASSLAPSGAETQYF. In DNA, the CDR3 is TGTGCCAGCAGCTTGGCCCCCAGTGGTGCAGAGACCCAGTACTTC. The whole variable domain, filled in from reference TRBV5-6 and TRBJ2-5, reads DAGVTQSPTHLIKTRGQQVTLRCSPKSGHDTVSWYQQALGQGPQFIFQYYEEEERQRGNFPDRFSGHQFPNYSSELNVNALLLGDSALYLCASSLAPSGAETQYFGPGTRLLVL.